The rows below give T cell receptor beta chains drawn from one sample of a study of cytomegalovirus exposure and HLA in healthy donors. Profiling relied on immunoSEQ multiplex PCR, and the TCRdb table lists in-frame clones only, not all of them. Of 55,000 to 70,000 clones in the sample, around 80% are singletons; the top ten hold around 3.9%. Sequencing was performed on PBMCs. These receptors originate from a woman in her forties in good health and CMV-seronegative. Each CDR3 is given with its conserved first and last residue. The order of the fields is CDR3 length, J gene, clone size, V gene, D gene, CDR3 DNA, CDR3 protein. A D gene is named only where the DNA matches it firmly. Clone size is stated in some rows and not others, as once, few, many or a class when expanded.

16 TRBJ2-1 - TRBV11-1 - TGTGCCAGCAGCGGCCCGGCGGGGCTGGCCTACAATGAGCAGTTCTTC CASSGPAGLAYNEQFF
11 TRBJ2-7 - TRBV2 - TGTGCCAGCCGGGACTCCTACGAGCAGTACTTC CASRDSYEQYF
15 TRBJ1-1 few TRBV5-4 TRBD1 TGTGCCAGCAGCCCGTCGGGACAGCCCAACACTGAAGCTTTCTTT CASSPSGQPNTEAFF
16 TRBJ2-2 - TRBV27 TRBD2 TGTGCCAGCAGTTTGGATGGGGGAGGGCCTCACGGGGAGCTGTTTTTT CASSLDGGGPHGELFF
14 TRBJ1-2 - TRBV10-3 - TGTGCCATTATGACACCGGGACTTAACTATGGCTACACCTTC CAIMTPGLNYGYTF
16 TRBJ2-6 - TRBV27 - TGTGCCAGCAGTCTCCTCAGGGCATCTGGGGCCAACGTCCTGACTTTC CASSLLRASGANVLTF
14 TRBJ1-1 - TRBV13 - TGTGCCAGCAGCTACAGACGTCAGGACACTGAAGCTTTCTTT CASSYRRQDTEAFF
13 TRBJ1-1 - TRBV28 TRBD1 TGTGCCAGCAGACGAACAGGGGCCACTGAAGCTTTCTTT CASRRTGATEAFF
13 TRBJ1-1 - TRBV18 TRBD1 TGTGCCAGCTCCCGGGACAGGAACACTGAAGCTTTCTTT CASSRDRNTEAFF
15 TRBJ1-5 - TRBV19 TRBD1 TGTGCCAGTAAGAAGACAGGGGGGAGCAATCAGCCCCAGCATTTT CASKKTGGSNQPQHF
14 TRBJ2-3 - TRBV12-5 - TGTGCTAGTGGTTTGGGTACAGAAACAGATACGCAGTATTTT CASGLGTETDTQYF
15 TRBJ2-3 - TRBV19 TRBD2 TGTGCCAGTAGACCCGGGGCGGGAGCTGGAGATACGCAGTATTTT CASRPGAGAGDTQYF
16 TRBJ1-1 - TRBV7-9 - TGTGCCAGCAGCCCCGGAGGGATCGGGGACAACACTGAAGCTTTCTTT CASSPGGIGDNTEAFF
15 TRBJ2-7 - TRBV27 - TGTGCCAGCAGTATCGGGACAAGGGGTGCATACGAGCAGTACTTC CASSIGTRGAYEQYF
14 TRBJ1-3 - TRBV6-1 - TGTGCCAGCAGTGCAGGGCCGGCAGGAAACACCATATATTTT CASSAGPAGNTIYF
14 TRBJ1-5 - TRBV6-6 TRBD1 TGTGCCAGCAGACAGGGGTATGGCAATCAGCCCCAGCATTTT CASRQGYGNQPQHF
13 TRBJ1-5 - TRBV7-2 - TGTGCCAGCAGCGCGGGGGGAGGTCAGCCCCAGCATTTT CASSAGGGQPQHF
17 TRBJ2-1 - TRBV19 - TGTGCCAGTAGTGGTGGGTTCGGCGGGGCTTTGAGTCATGAGCAGTTCTTC CASSGGFGGALSHEQFF
14 TRBJ1-4 - TRBV5-1 - TGCGCCAGCAGCCTTGGTCCGGAGGTGGAAAAACTGTTTTTT CASSLGPEVEKLFF
15 TRBJ2-3 - TRBV6-5 - TGTGCCAGCAGTTATACAGAGATCACCACAGATACGCAGTATTTT CASSYTEITTDTQYF
18 TRBJ2-7 few TRBV5-4 TRBD2 TGTGCCAGCAGCTCGGGTTCGGTAGCGGGAGTAAGCTCCTACGAGCAGTACTTC CASSSGSVAGVSSYEQYF
12 TRBJ1-5 - TRBV30 - TGTGCCTTTGACAGCCTGGATCAGCCCCAGCATTTT CAFDSLDQPQHF
20 TRBJ2-2 - TRBV14 - TGTGCCAGCAGCCAAACGATAGGCACAGGGTTTGATCCATCTGCCGGGGAGCTGTTTTTT CASSQTIGTGFDPSAGELFF
14 TRBJ2-1 - TRBV29-1 - TGCAGCGTTAGCGGCCACCTAGAAGACAATGAGCAGTTCTTC CSVSGHLEDNEQFF
14 TRBJ1-1 - TRBV14 - TGTGCCAGCAGCCAAGGGACTCGGAACACTGAAGCTTTCTTT CASSQGTRNTEAFF
13 TRBJ2-3 few TRBV5-4 TRBD2 TGTGCCAGCAGCTTTCAGCGGGAGGCGACGCAGTATTTT CASSFQREATQYF
14 TRBJ1-2 - TRBV25-1 TRBD1 TGTGCCAGCAGTGGACAGGGGGCGACGAGTGGCTACACCTTC CASSGQGATSGYTF
17 TRBJ2-7 - TRBV18 TRBD1 TGTGCCAGCTCAAAAACTCCTGGCCAGGGGGCAAACTACGAGCAGTACTTC CASSKTPGQGANYEQYF
15 TRBJ2-2 once TRBV27 TRBD2 TGTGCCAGCAGCCCAACTAGCGGGAGCACCGGGGAGCTGTTTTTT CASSPTSGSTGELFF
12 TRBJ2-2 few TRBV7-3 - TGTGCCAGCAGCTTACGGGCCGGGGAGCTGTTTTTT CASSLRAGELFF
16 TRBJ2-5 - TRBV7-8 TRBD1 TGTGCCAGCAGCTTAGACGAGACAGGGGGCCAAGAGACCCAGTACTTC CASSLDETGGQETQYF
13 TRBJ2-5 few TRBV6-5 TRBD2 TGTGCCAGCAGTGCCGGGACTACAGAGACCCAGTACTTC CASSAGTTETQYF
14 TRBJ1-1 - TRBV6-6 - TGTGCCAGCAACCCTCAGGGCAGTCGCGCTGAAGCTTTCTTT CASNPQGSRAEAFF
18 TRBJ1-1 - TRBV28 TRBD1 TGTGCCAGCATCCCTATAGGGACAGGGGGCGCCGGGAACACTGAAGCTTTCTTT CASIPIGTGGAGNTEAFF
16 TRBJ2-1 once TRBV4-3 TRBD1 TGCGCCAGCAGCCAAGGGGGCCGACAGGGGGTAAATGAGCAGTTCTTC CASSQGGRQGVNEQFF
16 TRBJ2-1 - TRBV11-1 - TGTGCCAGCAGCTTAGAGGGGGACCTCTCCTACAATGAGCAGTTCTTC CASSLEGDLSYNEQFF
15 TRBJ1-1 once TRBV29-1 TRBD1 TGCAGCGTCGATCATAGGGACAGCTCGAACACTGAAGCTTTCTTT CSVDHRDSSNTEAFF
14 TRBJ1-1 - TRBV14 - TGTGCCAGCAGCCCCAACCCCGGGAACACTGAAGCTTTCTTT CASSPNPGNTEAFF
13 TRBJ1-2 - TRBV5-8 - TGTGCCAGCAGCGTTAACGTGGGAGATGGCTACACCTTC CASSVNVGDGYTF
15 TRBJ2-7 - TRBV2 TRBD1 TGTGCCAGCAGTGAGGACAGGGTTCCTTCCTACGAGCAGTACTTC CASSEDRVPSYEQYF
13 TRBJ2-7 - TRBV19 TRBD2 TGTGCCAGTAGCGTAGCGGGAACGGGCGAGCAGTACTTC CASSVAGTGEQYF
18 TRBJ1-2 once TRBV28 - TGTGCCAGCAGCGAAAGGAGGGCCTTGGCAGGCCCCAACTATGGCTACACCTTC CASSERRALAGPNYGYTF
15 TRBJ2-7 - TRBV27 TRBD1 TGTGCCAGCAGTTTATCTGCCGGACAGGGCTACGAGCAGTACTTC CASSLSAGQGYEQYF
15 TRBJ2-5 - TRBV28 TRBD2 TGTGCCAGCAGTGGCCACCCGAGCGGGAGTAAGACCCAGTACTTC CASSGHPSGSKTQYF
11 TRBJ1-2 - TRBV2 TRBD1 TGTGCCAGTGGGACAGGGAATGGCTACACCTTC CASGTGNGYTF
13 TRBJ2-2 - TRBV28 - TGTGCCAGCAGTTCCACGAACACCGGGGAGCTGTTTTTT CASSSTNTGELFF
16 TRBJ2-7 - TRBV27 - TGTGCCAGCAGTCCGTCCCTAGGAGGAGGGGACTACGAGCAGTACTTC CASSPSLGGGDYEQYF
15 TRBJ2-1 few TRBV7-8 - TGTGCCAGCAGCTCGACTAGGGGTGGTAGCAATGAGCAGTTCTTC CASSSTRGGSNEQFF
16 TRBJ2-7 - TRBV4-1 - TGCGCCAGCAGCGGGCTACCGGGACAAATTTCCTACGAGCAGTACTTC CASSGLPGQISYEQYF
12 TRBJ2-7 - TRBV29-1 - TGCAGCGTTGCCCTTTCCTCCTACGAGCAGTACTTC CSVALSSYEQYF
14 TRBJ2-1 - TRBV9 TRBD2 TGTGCCAGCAGCCCCGGGACTAGAGGGAATGAGCAGTTCTTC CASSPGTRGNEQFF
12 TRBJ1-5 few TRBV15 - TGTGCCACCAGCAGAGATCGGCAGCCCCAGCATTTT CATSRDRQPQHF